This TCR beta chain was captured by sequencing in a study of shared clonotypes between healthy human individuals. PCR replicates performed on unsorted PBMC used 300 to 350 ng DNA, approximately 30,000 T cell genomes. Sequencing was performed with immunoSEQ multiplex PCR; in TCRdb, only in-frame clones are kept and a portion is missing. The sample has about 490,000 clones; around 80% are singletons. V was clipped by 4 bases and J by 3 bases; unmatched bases: 8. The CDR3 runs to 16 residues. Germline CDR1 SGDLS, CDR2 YYNGEE. Study-level results: In having few donors, the study represented limited genetic and exposure-history diversity.

As concerns this clone: Its target is unknown.

This chain uses TRBV9 with TRBJ2-1, with 9 bases fitting TRBD2. The sequence came from a woman between 40 and 55 years old in good health. Some clones in this sample may be carry-over from other donors' samples. The sequencing input was PBMCs. CDR3: CASSPRASGVYNEQFF. The CDR3 bases are TGTGCCAGCAGCCCCAGGGCTAGCGGGGTCTACAATGAGCAGTTCTTC.